This T cell receptor beta chain stems from a study of blood T cell repertoires in COVID-19. Study details: Researchers got acute and convalescent COVID-19 samples from the United States, Italy and Spain. T cells, B-cell-depleted T cells, or PBMCs supplied cDNA or gDNA.

In the authors' methods: Reference gene primer amplification yielded estimated nucleated cell counts. Sequenced by immunoSEQ multiplex PCR; TCRdb stores in-frame clones only, minus some. V, J and clone size are taken as reported in that table, and D and trimming were inferred from the DNA itself. Of about 240,000 clones in the sample, about four fifths are singletons; the top ten hold approximately 4.5%. Trimming removed 3 bases from V and 0 bases from J, with 9 bases in between. This CDR3 is built from 14 residues. The germline V gene encodes CDR1 DFQATT and CDR2 SNEGSKA (reference sequence). Sequences were obtained from peripheral blood. The clonotype comes from a woman in her 70s with acute or convalescent COVID-19. V usage is TRBV20-1 and J usage is TRBJ1-3; D not certain. As DNA, the CDR3 is TGCAGTGCTAGTTTTGATAGCTCTGGAAACACCATATATTTT. Its translation: CSASFDSSGNTIYF.